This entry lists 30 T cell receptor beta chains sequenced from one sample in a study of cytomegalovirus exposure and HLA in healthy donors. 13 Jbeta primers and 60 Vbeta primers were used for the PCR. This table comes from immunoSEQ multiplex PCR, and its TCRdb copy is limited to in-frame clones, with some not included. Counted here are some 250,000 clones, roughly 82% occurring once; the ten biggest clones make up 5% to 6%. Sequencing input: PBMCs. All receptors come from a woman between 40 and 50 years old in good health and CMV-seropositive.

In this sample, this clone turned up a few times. The CDR3: CASSQPSGLPNEQFF. In DNA, the CDR3 is TGTGCCAGCAGCCAACCCTCCGGACTACCGAATGAGCAGTTCTTC. The rearrangement links TRBV7-8 to TRBJ2-1; possibly TRBD2 for D (6 bases). Germline values: CDR1 SGHVS, CDR2 FQNEAQ. V dropped 5 bases and J dropped 7 bases, with 18 bases sitting between them. CDR3 length: 15 amino acids.

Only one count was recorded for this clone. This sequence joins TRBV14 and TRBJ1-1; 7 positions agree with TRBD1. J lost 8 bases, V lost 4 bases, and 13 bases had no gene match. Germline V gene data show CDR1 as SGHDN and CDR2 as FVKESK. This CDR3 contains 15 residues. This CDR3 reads CASSRLGVGQTEAFF. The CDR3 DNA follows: TGTGCCAGCAGCCGCTTGGGGGTGGGACAGACCGAAGCTTTCTTT.

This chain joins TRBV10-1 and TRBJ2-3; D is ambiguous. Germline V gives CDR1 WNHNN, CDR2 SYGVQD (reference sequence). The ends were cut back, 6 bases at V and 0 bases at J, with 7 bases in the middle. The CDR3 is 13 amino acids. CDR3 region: CASRTGSTDTQYF. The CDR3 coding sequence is TGCGCCAGCAGAACCGGGAGCACAGATACGCAGTATTTT.

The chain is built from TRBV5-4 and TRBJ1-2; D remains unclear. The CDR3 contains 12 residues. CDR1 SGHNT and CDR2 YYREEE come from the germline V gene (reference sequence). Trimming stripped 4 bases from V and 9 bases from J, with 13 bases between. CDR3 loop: CASSRAPGSYTF. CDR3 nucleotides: TGTGCCAGCAGCCGCGCCCCTGGTAGCTACACCTTC.

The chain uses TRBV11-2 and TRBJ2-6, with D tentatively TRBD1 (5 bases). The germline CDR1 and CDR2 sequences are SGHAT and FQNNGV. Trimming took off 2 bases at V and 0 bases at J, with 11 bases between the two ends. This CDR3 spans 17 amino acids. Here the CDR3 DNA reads TGTGCCAGCAGCTTAAGGGGCGGCTCCTCTGGGGCCAACGTCCTGACTTTC. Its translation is CASSLRGGSSGANVLTF.

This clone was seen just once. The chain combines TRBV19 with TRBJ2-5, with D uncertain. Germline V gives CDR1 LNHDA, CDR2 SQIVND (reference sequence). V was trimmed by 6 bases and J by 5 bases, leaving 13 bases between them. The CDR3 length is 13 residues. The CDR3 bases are TGTGCCAGTAGGCTGGAGCCCTGGGAGACCCAGTACTTC. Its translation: CASRLEPWETQYF.

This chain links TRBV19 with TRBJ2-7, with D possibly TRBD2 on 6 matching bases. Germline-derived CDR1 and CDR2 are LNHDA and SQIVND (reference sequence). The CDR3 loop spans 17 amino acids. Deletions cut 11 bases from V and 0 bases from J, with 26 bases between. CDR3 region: CAPHGRVPFLSSYEQYF. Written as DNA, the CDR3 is TGTGCCCCGCACGGGAGAGTCCCCTTTCTTAGCTCCTACGAGCAGTACTTC.

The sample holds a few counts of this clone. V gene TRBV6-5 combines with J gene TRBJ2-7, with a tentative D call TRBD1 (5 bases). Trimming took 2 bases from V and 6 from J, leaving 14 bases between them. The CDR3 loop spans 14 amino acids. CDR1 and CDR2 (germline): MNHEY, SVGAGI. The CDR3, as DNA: TGTGCCAGCAGTTACAGGGCAGGGTCTGGCGAGCAGTACTTC. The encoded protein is CASSYRAGSGEQYF.

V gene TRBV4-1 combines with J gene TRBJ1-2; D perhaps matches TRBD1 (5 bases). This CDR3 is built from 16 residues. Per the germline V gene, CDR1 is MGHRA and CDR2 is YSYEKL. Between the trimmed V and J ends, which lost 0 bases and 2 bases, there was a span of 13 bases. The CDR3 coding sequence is TGCGCCAGCAGCCAAGAAGGTTCCAGGGCAAACTATGGCTACACCTTC. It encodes CASSQEGSRANYGYTF.

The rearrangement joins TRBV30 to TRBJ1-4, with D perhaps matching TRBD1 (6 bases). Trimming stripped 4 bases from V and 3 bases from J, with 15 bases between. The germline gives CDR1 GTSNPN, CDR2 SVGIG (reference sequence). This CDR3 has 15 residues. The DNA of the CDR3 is TGTGCCTGGACTAAAGCGGGGGCTTCTAATGAAAAACTGTTTTTT. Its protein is CAWTKAGASNEKLFF.

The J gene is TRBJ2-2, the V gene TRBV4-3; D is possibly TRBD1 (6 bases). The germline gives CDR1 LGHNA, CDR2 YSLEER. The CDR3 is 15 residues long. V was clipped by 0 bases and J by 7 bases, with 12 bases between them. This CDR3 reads CASSQETGGNGELFF. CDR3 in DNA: TGCGCCAGCAGCCAAGAAACTGGGGGCAACGGGGAGCTGTTTTTT.

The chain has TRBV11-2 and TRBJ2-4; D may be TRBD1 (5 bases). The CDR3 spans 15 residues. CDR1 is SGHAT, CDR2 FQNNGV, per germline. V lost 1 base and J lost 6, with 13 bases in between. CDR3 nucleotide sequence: TGTGCCAGCAGCTTAGGGCCCGACAGAAGAAACATTCAGTACTTC. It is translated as CASSLGPDRRNIQYF.

CDR3 DNA sequence: TGTGCCAGCAGCTGGGCCTCCGGGACAGTGCCAGGGCCCCAGCATTTT. As protein: CASSWASGTVPGPQHF. This sequence joins TRBV7-2 and TRBJ1-5; TRBD1 matches at 7 bases. V was pared by 4 bases and J by 9 bases, with 15 bases of the junction left unmatched. The CDR3 spans 16 residues. In germline, CDR1 is SGHTA, CDR2 FQGNSA.

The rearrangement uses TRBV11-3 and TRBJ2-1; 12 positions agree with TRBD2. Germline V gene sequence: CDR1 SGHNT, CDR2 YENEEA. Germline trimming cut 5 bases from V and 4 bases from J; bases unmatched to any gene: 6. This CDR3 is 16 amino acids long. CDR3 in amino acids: CASSTLAGGRYNEQFF. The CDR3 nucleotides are TGTGCCAGCAGCACCCTAGCGGGAGGGCGGTACAATGAGCAGTTCTTC. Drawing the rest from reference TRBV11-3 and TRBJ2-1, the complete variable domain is EAGVVQSPRYKIIEKKQPVAFWCNPISGHNTLYWYLQNLGQGPELLIRYENEEAVDDSQLPKDRFSAERLKGVDSTLKIQPAELGDSAVYLCASSTLAGGRYNEQFFGPGTRLTVL.

CDR3 sequence reads: CASSLYGNTEAFF. For the CDR3, the DNA is TGTGCCAGCAGCCTCTATGGGAACACTGAAGCTTTCTTT. V gene TRBV14 combines with J gene TRBJ1-1; the D is unclear. V lost 4 bases and J lost 1, with 7 bases in between. The CDR3 contains 13 residues. Germline assignment: CDR1 SGHDN and CDR2 FVKESK.

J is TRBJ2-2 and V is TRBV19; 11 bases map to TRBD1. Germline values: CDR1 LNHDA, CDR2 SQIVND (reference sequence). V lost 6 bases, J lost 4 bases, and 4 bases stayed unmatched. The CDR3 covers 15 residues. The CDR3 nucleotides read TGTGCCAGTAGGTGGACAGGGGGCACCACCGGGGAGCTGTTTTTT. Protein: CASRWTGGTTGELFF.

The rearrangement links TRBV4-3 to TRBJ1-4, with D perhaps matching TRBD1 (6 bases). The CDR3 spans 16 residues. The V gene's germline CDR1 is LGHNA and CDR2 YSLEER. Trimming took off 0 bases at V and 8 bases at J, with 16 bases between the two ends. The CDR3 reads CASSQDRQVIWEKLFF. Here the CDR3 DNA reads TGCGCCAGCAGCCAAGATAGACAGGTCATTTGGGAAAAACTGTTTTTT.

The CDR3 loop reads CASSPDRNSGANVLTF. CDR3 coding DNA: TGTGCCAGCAGTCCGGACAGGAACTCTGGGGCCAACGTCCTGACTTTC. The J gene is TRBJ2-6, the V gene TRBV27; 7 nucleotides match TRBD1. Germline V gene sequence: CDR1 MNHEY, CDR2 SMNVEV (reference sequence). V lost 5 bases, J lost 0 bases, and 4 bases stayed unmatched. The CDR3 extends over 16 amino acids.

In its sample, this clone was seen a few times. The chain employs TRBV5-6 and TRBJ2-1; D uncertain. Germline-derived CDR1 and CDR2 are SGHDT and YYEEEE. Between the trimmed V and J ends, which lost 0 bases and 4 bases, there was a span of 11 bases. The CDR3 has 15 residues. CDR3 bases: TGTGCCAGCAGCTTGGAAGCGCTCCCATACAATGAGCAGTTCTTC. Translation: CASSLEALPYNEQFF.

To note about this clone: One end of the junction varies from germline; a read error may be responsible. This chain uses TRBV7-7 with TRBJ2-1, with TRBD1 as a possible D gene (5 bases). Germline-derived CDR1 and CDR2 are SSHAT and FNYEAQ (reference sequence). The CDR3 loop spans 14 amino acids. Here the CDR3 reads CASSLGVSGDEQFF. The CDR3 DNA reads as TGTGCTAGCAGCTTAGGGGTCTCCGGAGATGAGCAGTTCTTC.

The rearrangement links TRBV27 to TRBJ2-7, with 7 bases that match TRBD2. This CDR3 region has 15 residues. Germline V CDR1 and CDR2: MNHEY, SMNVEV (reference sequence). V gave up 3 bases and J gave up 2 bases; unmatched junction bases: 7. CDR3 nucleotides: TGTGCCAGCAGTTTGTACGCGGGAGAACCCTACGAGCAGTACTTC. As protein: CASSLYAGEPYEQYF.

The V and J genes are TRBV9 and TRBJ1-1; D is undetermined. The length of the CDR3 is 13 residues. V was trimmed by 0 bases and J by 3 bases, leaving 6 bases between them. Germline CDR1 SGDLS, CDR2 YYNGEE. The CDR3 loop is CASSVGGHTEAFF. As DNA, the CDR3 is TGTGCCAGCAGCGTAGGCGGTCACACTGAAGCTTTCTTT.

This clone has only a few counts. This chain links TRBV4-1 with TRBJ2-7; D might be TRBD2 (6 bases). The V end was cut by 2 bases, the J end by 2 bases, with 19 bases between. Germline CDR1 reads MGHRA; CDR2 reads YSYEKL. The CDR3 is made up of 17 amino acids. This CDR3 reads CASSQILGGVMTYEQYF. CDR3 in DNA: TGCGCCAGCAGCCAAATTCTTGGCGGGGTGATGACCTACGAGCAGTACTTC.

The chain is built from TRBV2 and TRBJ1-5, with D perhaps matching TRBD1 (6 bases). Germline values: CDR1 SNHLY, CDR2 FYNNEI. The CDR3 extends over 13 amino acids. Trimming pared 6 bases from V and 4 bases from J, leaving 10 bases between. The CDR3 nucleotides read TGTGCCAGCAGGGGGGCAGGGAATCAGCCCCAGCATTTT. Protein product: CASRGAGNQPQHF.

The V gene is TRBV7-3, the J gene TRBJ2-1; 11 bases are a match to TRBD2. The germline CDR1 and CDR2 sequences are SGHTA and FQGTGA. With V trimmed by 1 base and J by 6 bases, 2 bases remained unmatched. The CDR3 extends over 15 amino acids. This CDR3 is CASSLIAGGLNEQFF. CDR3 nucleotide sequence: TGTGCCAGCAGCTTAATAGCGGGAGGGCTCAATGAGCAGTTCTTC.

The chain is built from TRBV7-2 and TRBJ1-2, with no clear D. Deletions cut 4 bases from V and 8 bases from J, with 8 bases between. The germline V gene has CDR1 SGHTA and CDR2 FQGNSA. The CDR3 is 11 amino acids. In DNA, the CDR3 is TGTGCCAGCAGCTCCGGAGGAGGCTACACCTTC. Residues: CASSSGGGYTF.

CDR3 sequence (DNA): TGTGCCAGCATCCGCGGGGGGTACGAGCAGTACTTC. Its translation is CASIRGGYEQYF. J is TRBJ2-7 and V is TRBV2, with 8 nucleotides matching TRBD2. J lost 4 bases, V lost 7 bases, and 3 bases had no gene match. This CDR3 is 12 amino acids long. CDR1 and CDR2 (germline): SNHLY, FYNNEI.

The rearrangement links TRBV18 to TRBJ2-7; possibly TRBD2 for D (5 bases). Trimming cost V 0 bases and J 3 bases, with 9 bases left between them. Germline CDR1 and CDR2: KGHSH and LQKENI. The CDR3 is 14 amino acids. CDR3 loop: CASSPPWERYEQYF. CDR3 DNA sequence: TGTGCCAGCTCACCACCGTGGGAGCGCTACGAGCAGTACTTC.

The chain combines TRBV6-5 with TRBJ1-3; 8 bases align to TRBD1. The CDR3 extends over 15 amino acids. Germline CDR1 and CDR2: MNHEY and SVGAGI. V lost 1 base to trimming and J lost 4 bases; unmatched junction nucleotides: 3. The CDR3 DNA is TGTGCCAGCAGTTACTATCGGACAGGGGGAAACACCATATATTTT. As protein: CASSYYRTGGNTIYF.

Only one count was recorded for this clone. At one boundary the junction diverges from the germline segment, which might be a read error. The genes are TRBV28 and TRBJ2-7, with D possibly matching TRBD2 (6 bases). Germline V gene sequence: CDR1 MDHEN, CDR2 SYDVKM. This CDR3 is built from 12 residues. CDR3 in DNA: TGTGCCAGCAGTTACAAAGGGACCCGGGAGATTTTC. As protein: CASSYKGTREIF.